The present TCR beta chain was sequenced within a study of regulatory T cells in long-lasting Graves disease. Findings of the study overall: Patients with persistent Graves' had lower TCR diversity than newly diagnosed patients.

Time point: persistent/refractory GD, antithyroid drugs over 5 years with positive TRAb. The TCR library was prepared using RNA isolated from PBMCs. This clonotype was seen more than once but under ten times. Antigen: not known. Construction of TCR beta libraries relied on iRepertoire HTBI primers and on Arm-PCR targeting CDR3 regions. In the original processing: Identification of gene segments yielded some 62 TRBV and roughly 15 TRBJ across samples. A single record per CDR3 protein comes from TCRdb applying MiXCR to the multiplex PCR reads. TCRdb's processing, not the authors' own work, is the source of the V and J calls. The sample holds fewer than 400,000 distinct CDR3 sequences, roughly 20% seen once. Trimming removed 5 bases at V and 1 base at J, with 14 bases between. The CDR3 has 15 residues. Per the germline V gene, CDR1 is LNHDA and CDR2 is SQIVND (reference sequence).

The rearrangement links TRBV19 to TRBJ1-1; possibly TRBD1 for D (5 bases). Sample: peripheral blood mononuclear cells (PBMCs), taken when the disease was refractory, from a patient treated with antithyroid drugs. The sequence was collected from a female donor with Graves disease. In DNA form, the CDR3 reads TGTGCCAGTAGTCCCCAGGGAAACCAGAACACTGAAGCTTTCTTT. Protein product: CASSPQGNQNTEAFF.